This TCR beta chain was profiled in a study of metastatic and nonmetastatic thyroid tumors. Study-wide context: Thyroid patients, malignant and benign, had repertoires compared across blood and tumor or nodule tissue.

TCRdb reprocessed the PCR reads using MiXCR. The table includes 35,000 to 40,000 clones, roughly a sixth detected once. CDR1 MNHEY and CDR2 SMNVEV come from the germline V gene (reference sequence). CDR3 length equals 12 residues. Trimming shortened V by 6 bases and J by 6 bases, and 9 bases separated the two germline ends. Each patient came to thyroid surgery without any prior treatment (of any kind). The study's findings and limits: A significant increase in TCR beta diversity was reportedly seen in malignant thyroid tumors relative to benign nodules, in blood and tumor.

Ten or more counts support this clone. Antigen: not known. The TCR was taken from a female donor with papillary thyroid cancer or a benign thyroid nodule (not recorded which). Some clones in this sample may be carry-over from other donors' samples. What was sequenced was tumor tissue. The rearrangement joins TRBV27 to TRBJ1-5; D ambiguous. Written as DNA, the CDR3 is TGTGCCAGCAGCAAGCTAGGTCAGCCCCAGCATTTT. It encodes CASSKLGQPQHF.